Included here is one T cell receptor beta chain sequence, with context. Its antigen is not yet known. The input lacks base qualities; no much larger clone sits a single base away. Libraries were prepared through the immunoSEQ multiplex PCR assay. A mixture of 60 forward primers for TCR Vbeta segments and 13 reverse primers for TCR Jbeta segments was used in the multiplex PCR. Amplification of the CDR3 region of rearranged TCR beta genes was performed with a multiplex PCR assay on genomic DNA. Amplified TCR beta libraries were sequenced as 87-base-pair reads on the Illumina HiSeq System. In the original analysis: A later analysis counted approximately 84 million unique TCR beta chains across the 670 or so repertoires, and around 9.9 million of these chains were shared by at least two donors. A nearest-neighbor algorithm error-corrected the raw reads and collapsed the reads into unique sequences, merging closely related sequences to remove PCR and sequencing errors. Alignment of CDR3 sequences to IMGT reference sequences was used to assign V, D and J gene segments. For a sequence to be retained, at least a six-nucleotide match to both a V gene segment and a J gene segment was required. A rearrangement was called productive if the CDR3 had no stop codons and remained in frame with V and J, and every other rearrangement was called non-productive. CDR3 was defined by IMGT convention, running from the second conserved V-encoded cysteine to the conserved J-encoded phenylalanine. The earlier analysis of fewer than 750 of the donors excluded sequences that lacked an unambiguous match to a single V gene segment. In an earlier analysis of 587 of the donors, V segments were called functional above 56.7% productive rearrangements and were called segregating when the between-donor standard deviation exceeded 5%. A statistical classification framework was developed to diagnose cytomegalovirus status using the catalog of TCR beta chain sequences. In a later analysis, TCR nucleotide sequences were compared against IMGT/GENE-DB human TR gene sequences so that V and J genes could be assigned. The TCRdist pipeline was used in a later analysis to assign CDR3 sequences and most-parsimonious VDJ recombination scenarios. In a later analysis, each TCR beta chain was defined by its CDR3 amino acid sequence together with its V-gene family, and reads without a unique V-gene family were excluded. In a later analysis, approximately 640 highly shared, low-generation-probability nucleotide sequences were removed to address suspected cross-contamination and a sequencing artifact. In a later analysis, a clonal expansion index for each public chain was calculated from normalized within-repertoire ranks of inferred template counts. A later analysis computed generation probabilities with a VDJ recombination model fitted to out-of-frame rearrangements, and checked the results against IGoR. A later analysis scored TCR-TCR, TCR-HLA and TCR-CMV co-occurrence with hypergeometric tests, applying a repertoire-size bias correction to TCR pairs. In a later analysis, false discovery rates were estimated by permuting HLA or CMV assignments 20 times. A later analysis grouped co-occurring TCRs with DBSCAN, adding TCRdist sequence similarity when clustering within HLA-allele-positive subsets. For co-occurrence clustering, repertoires with fewer than 30,000 or more than 120,000 public chains were excluded, along with several repertoires with anomalous nucleotide sharing. Not all clones reach the TCRdb copy of this immuneACCESS table, which keeps in-frame sequences only. Checked studies attribute under half of the gap to unresolved V genes and leave the rest unexplained. V and J calls and clone size are as listed in that table; D and trimming were resolved from the DNA. A total of 200,000 to 250,000 clones appear in this sample, around 75% of them only once. The top ten constitute less than 2% of the sample.

A distance of 10 bases separates the germline ends of V and J, which lose 4 bases and 3 bases respectively. From a lookup of the germline V gene, CDR1 and CDR2 are SGHDT and YYEEEE. The CDR3 goes from the cysteine to the phenylalanine over 14 residues. The only DNA kept is the CDR3, 42 bases in frame from the first base. The data were obtained in a study of cytomegalovirus exposure and HLA in healthy donors (dated 2017 in TCRdb). About the study as a whole: In an earlier analysis of fewer than 750 of the donors, about 260 Gb of sequence data and 100 million or so unique TCR beta sequences from 150 million to 200 million T cells were reported. The study combined high-throughput TCR immunosequencing, statistical association of individual TCRs with disease status, and machine learning to predict cytomegalovirus infection status. An earlier analysis of fewer than 750 of the donors used high-throughput TCR beta sequencing to judge whether each TCR beta V gene segment behaved as functional or pseudogenic. The number of typed donors differed by locus: about 620-640 for A, B, C, DRB1 and DQB1; approximately 520 for DQA1; around 610 for DPA1; and 400 to 480 for DPB1. In a later analysis, previously published TCR beta repertoires from roughly 710 donors were re-analyzed and high-resolution HLA genotyping was added so that TCR occurrence patterns could be studied. A separate validation cohort of 100 to 150 different subjects was used in addition to the roughly 640-subject first cohort. Rather than using new phenotypic data, the later analysis identified candidate immune exposures from TCR beta sequences and from how often those sequences occurred across donors. Of the approximately 400 genotyped donors, approximately 80% fell in the genetic ancestry cluster associated with self-reported Caucasian donors. Genome-wide SNP genotypes for about 65% of the roughly 670 donors were used in a later genetic analysis, which treated that subset as a discovery cohort. Donor age, sex, ethnicity and CMV serostatus were collected together with the repertoire data. Four to six DR-DQ haplotypes were handled as single units for association and clustering, since linkage in the cohort was strong. The study was designed to test whether signatures of past pathogen exposure could be identified by cataloging public T cell receptors. All discovery cohort repertoires had been generated using a single sequencing platform. On average, roughly 250,000 unique TCR beta nucleotide sequences were sequenced per donor among 398 genotyped donors of the cohort, with roughly 18% of those sequences being non-productive. About 330 gigabases of sequencing data and approximately 92 million unique TCR sequences made up an early release that covered nearly 650 HLA-typed donors. Both class I and class II loci were covered by HLA typing, at four-digit resolution. The T cell repertoires of 550 to 850 subjects were profiled by immunosequencing and related to cytomegalovirus serostatus.

The cohort comprised hundreds of healthy bone marrow donors. At the time of sampling, all cohort members were nominally healthy, though unrecorded immune exposures were likely present. The donor tested CMV seronegative, placing the donor among the 300 to 400 seronegative members of the cohort. Each donor provided a peripheral blood sample, and peripheral blood mononuclear cells were used for TCR beta sequencing. Genomic DNA was extracted from the blood cell samples with the Qiagen DNeasy Blood Extraction Kit. Findings and caveats that apply to the study as a whole: According to a later genetic analysis, donors in an Asian-associated ancestry cluster had fewer N-insertions in productive TCRs than the approximately 630-donor mean. Cytomegalovirus status was reported to be diagnosed by the classifier with high specificity and sensitivity in both the original and validation cohorts. Roughly uniform sequencing depth across donors was assumed in presence/absence analyses, although this assumption may not hold. Assigning TCR associations to individual alleles was difficult when HLA alleles, especially DR and DQ, strongly co-occurred. In this cohort, only TCR beta chains were sequenced, and detectable features were limited by the absence of alpha or paired-chain data. In a later analysis, over 15,000 TCR beta sequences were associated with specific HLA alleles at a false discovery rate of 0.05. Across donors, most TCR sequences were observed very rarely, whereas some public TCRs were present in many individuals. It was suggested by the authors that the approach could potentially be generalized to other disease states and immunological phenotypes. In a later analysis, HLA-associated TCR beta chains showed more clonal expansion and lower generation probabilities than non-associated chains that were equally common. Because some donors lacked HLA typing at each locus, the association tests relied only on the typed subset. The 87-base-pair reads could not distinguish some IMGT-functional V segments, including TRBV6-2 and TRBV6-3, so those segments were excluded. In a later analysis, the rate of TCR association differed among HLA loci, with DRB1 alleles having the most associated TCRs and HLA-C alleles having the fewest. Three of the identified cytomegalovirus-associated TCR beta chains were confirmed in vitro to be specific for cytomegalovirus antigens. According to a later analysis, most CMV-associated TCR beta chains appeared to be HLA-restricted, and the HLA associations seemed to be driven largely by CMV exposure. Correlated functional status among segregating V segments might be attributable to linkage disequilibrium, but an unknown experimental factor could not be ruled out. A cluster of highly shared sequence variants was judged likely to be a technical artifact of the sequencing pipeline. The only immune exposure information available for the cohort was CMV serostatus. A later analysis reported that several top co-occurrence clusters appeared linked to parvovirus B19, influenza, CMV and Epstein-Barr virus. V-gene and J-gene trimming of TCR beta chains was associated with a missense DCLRE1C variant in a later genetic analysis, and the association was replicated in an independent cohort. The study listed 164 TCR beta chains as associated with cytomegalovirus. A further reported finding was that TCR beta sequences accurately predicted the HLA-A and HLA-B alleles for most subjects in the first cohort. In an earlier analysis of several hundred of the donors, most TCR beta V segments were observed in productive rearrangements about 90% or about 30% of the time, broadly matching IMGT annotations. Because counts were too low, seventeen rarely observed V segments, including chromosome 9 orphons, were excluded from the earlier analysis of around 590 of the donors.

Sequences were obtained from PBMCs. The rearrangement combines TRBV5-6 with TRBJ2-2, with the D gene uncertain. The clonotype originates from a woman in her twenties or thirties in good health and CMV-seronegative. CDR3 protein: CASSPAVYTGELFF. The nucleotides read TGTGCCAGCAGCCCGGCGGTGTACACCGGGGAGCTGTTTTTT.